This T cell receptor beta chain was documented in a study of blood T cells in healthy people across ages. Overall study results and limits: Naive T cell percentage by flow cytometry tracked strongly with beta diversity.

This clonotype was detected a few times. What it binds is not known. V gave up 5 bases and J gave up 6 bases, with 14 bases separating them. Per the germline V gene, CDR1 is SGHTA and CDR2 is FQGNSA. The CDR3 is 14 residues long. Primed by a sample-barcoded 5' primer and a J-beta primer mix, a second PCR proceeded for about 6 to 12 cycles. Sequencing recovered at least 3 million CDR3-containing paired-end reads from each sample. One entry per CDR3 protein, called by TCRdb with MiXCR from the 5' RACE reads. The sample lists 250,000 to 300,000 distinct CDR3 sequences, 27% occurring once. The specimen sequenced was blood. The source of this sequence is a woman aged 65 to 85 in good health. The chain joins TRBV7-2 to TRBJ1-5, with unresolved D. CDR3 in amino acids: CASSLGREGQPQHF. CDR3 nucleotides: TGTGCCAGCAGCCTAGGAAGGGAGGGTCAGCCCCAGCATTTT.